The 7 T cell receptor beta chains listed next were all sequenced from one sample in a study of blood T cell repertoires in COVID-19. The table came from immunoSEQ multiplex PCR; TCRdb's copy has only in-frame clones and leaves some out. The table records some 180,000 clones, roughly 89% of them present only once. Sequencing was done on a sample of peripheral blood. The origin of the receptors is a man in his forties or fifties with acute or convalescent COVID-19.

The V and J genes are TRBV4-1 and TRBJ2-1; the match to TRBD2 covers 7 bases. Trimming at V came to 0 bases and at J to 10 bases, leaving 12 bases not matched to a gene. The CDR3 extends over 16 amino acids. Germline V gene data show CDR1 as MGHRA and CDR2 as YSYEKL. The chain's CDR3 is CASSQDMGGVPWEQFF. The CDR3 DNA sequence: TGCGCCAGCAGCCAAGATATGGGGGGGGTTCCGTGGGAGCAGTTCTTC.

The CDR3 reads CASSALAQGASEQYF. The DNA of the CDR3 is TGTGCCAGCAGTGCCCTTGCACAGGGGGCGTCCGAGCAGTACTTC. This chain connects TRBV2 to TRBJ2-7; 9 bases line up with TRBD1. Germline trimming cut 4 bases from V and 6 bases from J; bases unmatched to any gene: 10. This CDR3 comprises 15 residues. The germline V gene encodes CDR1 SNHLY and CDR2 FYNNEI.

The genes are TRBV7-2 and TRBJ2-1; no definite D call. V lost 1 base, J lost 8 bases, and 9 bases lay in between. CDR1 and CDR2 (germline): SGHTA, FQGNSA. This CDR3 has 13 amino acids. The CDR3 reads CASSLVRSDEQFF. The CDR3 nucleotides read TGTGCCAGCAGCTTAGTTCGGTCCGATGAGCAGTTCTTC.

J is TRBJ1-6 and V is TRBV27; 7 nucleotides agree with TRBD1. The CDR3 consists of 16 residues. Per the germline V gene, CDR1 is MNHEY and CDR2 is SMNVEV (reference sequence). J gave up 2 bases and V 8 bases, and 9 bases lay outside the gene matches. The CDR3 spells CASGLAGQAYNSPLHF. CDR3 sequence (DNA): TGTGCCAGCGGACTGGCCGGACAGGCCTATAATTCACCCCTCCACTTT.

Here the CDR3 reads CASSLGQGMGTDTQYF. The CDR3 DNA reads TGCGCCAGCAGCCTAGGACAGGGAATGGGCACAGATACGCAGTATTTT. The V gene is TRBV5-1, the J gene TRBJ2-3, with TRBD1 matching over 8 bases. The germline V gene has CDR1 SGHRS and CDR2 YFSETQ. V gave up 4 bases and J gave up 1 base; unmatched junction bases: 8. The CDR3 sequence is 16 residues long.

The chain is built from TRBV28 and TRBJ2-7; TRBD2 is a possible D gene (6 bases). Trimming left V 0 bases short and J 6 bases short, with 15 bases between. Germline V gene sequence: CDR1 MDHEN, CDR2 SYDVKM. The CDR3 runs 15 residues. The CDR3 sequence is CASSLWRGPQREQYF. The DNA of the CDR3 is TGTGCCAGCAGTTTATGGCGGGGCCCCCAACGCGAGCAGTACTTC. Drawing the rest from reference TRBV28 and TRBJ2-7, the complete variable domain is DVKVTQSSRYLVKRTGEKVFLECVQDMDHENMFWYRQDPGLGLRLIYFSYDVKMKEKGDIPEGYSVSREKKERFSLILESASTNQTSMYLCASSLWRGPQREQYFGPGTRLTVT.

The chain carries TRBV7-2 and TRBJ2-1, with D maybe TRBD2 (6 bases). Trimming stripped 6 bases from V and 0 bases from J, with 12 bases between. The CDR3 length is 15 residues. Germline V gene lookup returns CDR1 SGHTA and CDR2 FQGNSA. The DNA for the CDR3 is TGTGCCAGCAGAGCAGCGGGTAGCTCCTACAATGAGCAGTTCTTC. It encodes CASRAAGSSYNEQFF.